Presented here are 17 T cell receptor beta chains from one specimen sequenced in a study of Tregs in tolerant kidney transplant recipients. Sequenced by immunoSEQ multiplex PCR; TCRdb stores in-frame clones only, minus some. The sample has 45,000 to 55,000 clones. The source material was CD4+ T cells from blood, sampled before the transplant. The origin of the receptors is a human donor who received a combined kidney and bone marrow transplant.

Concerning this clone itself: The read ends 3 residues before the CDR3 terminus; that terminus is restored from the germline J gene. The chain joins TRBV20-1 to TRBJ2-2; 7 bases are a match to TRBD1. The CDR3 covers 15 residues. CDR1 is DFQATT and CDR2 is SNEGSKA in the germline V gene (reference sequence). The V segment lost 2 bases and the J segment 3 bases; nucleotides outside the gene matches: 6. CDR3 loop: CSARPTGLDTGELFF. CDR3 bases read: TGCAGTGCTAGACCGACAGGGCTTGACACCGGGGAG.

In regard to this clone: From the germline J gene comes the end of the CDR3, since the read stops 3 residues before it. J is TRBJ2-7 and V is TRBV20-1; possibly TRBD1 for D (6 bases). V lost 5 bases and J lost 3, with 11 bases in between. CDR3 length: 12 amino acids. From germline, CDR1 is DFQATT and CDR2 SNEGSKA (reference sequence). CDR3 sequence reads: CSASTGNYEQYF. The sequenced CDR3 bases are TGCAGTGCTTCTACAGGGAACTACGAG.

A word on this clone: The read ends 3 residues before the CDR3 terminus; that terminus is restored from the germline J gene. The chain uses TRBV6-1 and TRBJ1-5; no definite D call. The V end lost 0 bases, the J end lost 4 bases, and 7 bases lay between the germline ends. The CDR3 is 14 residues long. CDR1 is MNHNS and CDR2 is SASEGT in the germline V gene. CDR3 bases read: TGTGCCAGCAGTGAAGCGTCACGGAATCAGCCC. It encodes CASSEASRNQP. The full CDR3 protein is CASSEASRNQPQHF.

To note about this clone: The read terminates 3 residues ahead of where the CDR3 ends, so the germline J gene completes it. The chain joins TRBV20-1 to TRBJ2-7; 12 positions match TRBD2. CDR1 and CDR2 (germline): DFQATT, SNEGSKA (reference sequence). The CDR3 totals 16 residues. V was clipped by 5 bases and J by 6 bases; unmatched bases: 14. The sequenced CDR3 bases are TGCAGTGCTTCGGGTAGGACTAGCGGGACTCCCTCCGAG. This encodes CSASGRTSGTPSE. The complete CDR3 protein is CSASGRTSGTPSEQYF.

A word on this clone: The read ends 3 residues before the CDR3 terminus; that terminus is restored from the germline J gene. This chain connects TRBV10-1 to TRBJ2-1, with 8 positions matching TRBD2. Germline loops: CDR1 WNHNN, CDR2 SYGVQD (reference sequence). The CDR3 has 19 residues. J gave up 8 bases and V 3 bases, and 21 bases lay outside the gene matches. CDR3 region: CASSDPSGPRPLLQYEQFF. CDR3 DNA, as far as it was read: TGCGCCAGCAGTGATCCTAGCGGGCCTCGACCTCTCCTACAGTATGAG.

Notes on this clone: The read terminates 3 residues ahead of where the CDR3 ends, so the germline J gene completes it. V is TRBV11-2 and J is TRBJ2-1; TRBD1 is a possible D gene (6 bases). Trimming took 5 bases from V and 4 from J, leaving 9 bases between them. CDR1 is SGHAT and CDR2 is FQNNGV in the germline V gene. This CDR3 has 13 amino acids. The part of the CDR3 DNA that was read is TGTGCCAGCAGCCTACAGGGTTACAATGAG. It yields the protein CASSLQGYNE. The entire CDR3 reads CASSLQGYNEQFF.

As concerns this clone: The sequenced fragment ends 3 residues before the CDR3 boundary, so the rest is inferred from the germline J gene. The chain uses TRBV5-1 and TRBJ2-3; 13 bases align to TRBD2. The CDR3 extends over 16 amino acids. Germline V lookup: CDR1 SGHRS, CDR2 YFSETQ. Germline trimming cut 4 bases from V and 5 bases from J; bases unmatched to any gene: 7. The part of the CDR3 DNA that was read is TGCGCCAGCAGCCTGGGGACTAGCGGGATCATAGATACG. Encoded protein: CASSLGTSGIIDT. The CDR3 reads in full as CASSLGTSGIIDTQYF.

With regard to this clone: Coverage ceases 3 residues before the CDR3 finishes, and the germline J gene fills in the end. The rearrangement uses TRBV19 and TRBJ1-5; possibly TRBD1 for D (6 bases). The CDR3 totals 18 residues. The V gene's germline CDR1 is LNHDA and CDR2 SQIVND (reference sequence). Trimming stripped 1 base from V and 4 bases from J, with 20 bases between. Partial CDR3 DNA: TGTGCCAGTAGTATAGGAAGGGGTACAGGGAAGGGGAATCAGCCC. Protein sequence: CASSIGRGTGKGNQP. The whole CDR3 sequence reads CASSIGRGTGKGNQPQHF.

Regarding this clone: The read comes to an end 3 residues before the CDR3 does, leaving the germline J gene to fill in the end. This chain connects TRBV19 to TRBJ2-7; 11 positions agree with TRBD2. Germline CDR1 is LNHDA and CDR2 is SQIVND (reference sequence). V shed 3 bases and J 5 bases; nucleotides not matched to a gene: 6. The CDR3 extends over 15 amino acids. The CDR3 DNA, read in part, is TGTGCCAGTAGTATCGGGACTAGCGGTCGGGACGAG. Its translation: CASSIGTSGRDE. The whole CDR3 reads CASSIGTSGRDEQYF.

CDR3 DNA, as far as it was read: TGTGCCAGCACCGAGAGCAGCGGGAGGGAGTACGAG. This codes for CASTESSGREYE. The whole CDR3 sequence is CASTESSGREYEQYF. V usage is TRBV2 and J usage is TRBJ2-7; 10 bases agree with TRBD2. The sequence runs out 3 residues before the end of the CDR3; the remainder is reconstructed from the germline J gene. Germline CDR1 reads SNHLY; CDR2 reads FYNNEI. Trimming cost V 7 bases and J 4 bases; bases outside gene matches: 10. The CDR3 has 15 residues.

As concerns this clone: The observed sequence ends 3 residues before the CDR3 terminus, with the missing tail filled in from the germline J gene. This chain joins TRBV28 and TRBJ2-1; a weak D match, TRBD2 (5 bases). Germline V CDR1 and CDR2: MDHEN, SYDVKM. V was shortened by 5 bases and J by 2 bases, with 13 bases between the two germline ends. The CDR3 has 15 residues. Incomplete CDR3 DNA: TGTGCCAGCAGTCAACGCGGGTCTACCTACAATGAG. It translates to CASSQRGSTYNE. The whole CDR3 region reads CASSQRGSTYNEQFF.

In regard to this clone: The CDR3 end is not reached by the read, which stops 3 residues before it; the germline J gene fills it in. The chain uses TRBV5-5 and TRBJ2-1, with 12 bases matching TRBD1. J was trimmed by 9 bases and V by 3 bases; bases with no gene match: 4. Germline V gene lookup returns CDR1 SGHKS and CDR2 YYEKEE (reference sequence). The CDR3 extends over 14 amino acids. The chain's CDR3 is CASSWGQGALEQFF. Incomplete CDR3 DNA: TGTGCCAGCAGCTGGGGACAGGGGGCGCTTGAG. Complete variable domain (other parts from reference TRBV5-5 and TRBJ2-1): DAGVTQSPTHLIKTRGQQVTLRCSPISGHKSVSWYQQVLGQGPQFIFQYYEKEERGRGNFPDRFSARQFPNYSSELNVNALLLGDSALYLCASSWGQGALEQFFGPGTRLTVL.

CDR3: CASSDCRDRDFNYEQYF. The sequenced part of the CDR3 DNA is TGTGCCAGCAGTGACTGCCGGGACAGGGACTTTAACTACGAG. The chain has TRBV6-4 and TRBJ2-7; 9 nucleotides align to TRBD1. The sequenced fragment ends 3 residues before the CDR3 boundary, so the rest is inferred from the germline J gene. Losses at the gene ends were 1 base for V and 3 bases for J; bases not matched to a gene: 10. CDR3 size: 17 residues. Germline CDR1 reads MRHNA; CDR2 reads SNTAGT.

In regard to this clone: The read finishes 3 residues shy of the CDR3 end, and the germline J gene is used to complete it. The V and J genes are TRBV20-1 and TRBJ2-7, with 8 bases aligning to TRBD2. CDR3 length: 14 amino acids. Germline V gene data show CDR1 as DFQATT and CDR2 as SNEGSKA (reference sequence). V dropped 2 bases and J dropped 3; count of bases not matched to a gene: 6. CDR3: CSARPGTRGYEQYF. Partial CDR3 DNA: TGCAGTGCTAGACCCGGGACTAGAGGCTACGAG.

Details on this clone: Read sequence stops 3 residues before the CDR3 end, and the germline J gene provides the missing end. V and J are TRBV6-1 and TRBJ2-3; 8 bases match TRBD2. The CDR3 length is 15 residues. The V segment lost 3 bases and the J segment 3 bases; nucleotides outside the gene matches: 5. CDR1 MNHNS and CDR2 SASEGT come from the germline V gene. The CDR3 loop is CASSEPGLVTDTQYF. CDR3 bases read: TGTGCCAGCAGTGAGCCGGGACTAGTTACAGATACG.

As for this clone: The read falls 3 residues short of the CDR3 end, and the missing part is taken from the germline J gene. V usage is TRBV27 and J usage is TRBJ1-1; D gene uncertain. V gave up 10 bases and J gave up 5 bases, with 17 bases separating them. This CDR3 region has 13 residues. CDR1 is MNHEY and CDR2 is SMNVEV in the germline V gene (reference sequence). The CDR3 here is CATISGVGTEAFF. The CDR3 bases that were read are TGTGCCACCATTTCCGGGGTTGGAACTGAA.

Notes on this clone: The read terminates 3 residues ahead of where the CDR3 ends, so the germline J gene completes it. The genes are TRBV20-1 and TRBJ2-1, with TRBD2 matching over 7 bases. Trimming removed 1 base from V and 0 bases from J; junction bases left unmatched: 9. CDR1 and CDR2 from the germline V gene are DFQATT and SNEGSKA (reference sequence). The CDR3 is 17 residues long. This CDR3 is CSARARTSTSSYNEQFF. CDR3 DNA (partial): TGCAGTGCTAGAGCGAGGACTAGTACTAGCTCCTACAATGAG.